Listed below are T cell receptor beta chains from one sample, sequenced in a study of T cells expressing NK-cell markers. TCRdb re-analyzed the 5' RACE reads; it lists each CDR3 protein once, without DNA. The sample data list some 600,000 distinct CDR3 sequences. The sample comprised blood T cells: a sorted CD56 or NKG2C T cell subset, CD4+ or CD8+ T cells, or bulk PBMC T cells (not recorded which). These receptors all stem from a man aged 18-30 years in good health. CDR3s include the opening cysteine and the closing phenylalanine or tryptophan.

v_gene	j_gene	len	CDR3aa
TRBV12-3/TRBV12-4	TRBJ2-5	16	CASSNRDSGFQETQYF
TRBV5-1	TRBJ2-3	14	CASSQGVSTDTQYF
TRBV21-1	TRBJ2-5	15	CASSGLAGAGETQYF
TRBV15	TRBJ2-2	13	CATSSEKTGELFF
TRBV6-5	TRBJ2-3	17	CASSYDGRAKWTDTQYF
TRBV24-1	TRBJ1-5	16	CATSDPTGGIDQPQHF
TRBV5-1	TRBJ2-4	17	CASSPTAGVTAKNIQYF
TRBV12-3/TRBV12-4	TRBJ2-5	15	CASSPPGLAASSQYF
TRBV19	TRBJ2-2	16	CASHVGQGGNTGELFF
TRBV4-1	TRBJ2-2	18	CASSQDLGLAEDGGELFF
TRBV12-3/TRBV12-4	TRBJ2-2	13	CASRGTWTGELFF
TRBV7-2	TRBJ2-2	17	CASSFAGVLAGAGELFF
TRBV4-1	TRBJ2-3	17	CASSQGPAGGLMTTQYF
TRBV20-1	TRBJ2-3	16	CSAGGTSGIRTDTQYF
TRBV7-8	TRBJ2-5	12	CASTRPRETQYF
TRBV4-2	TRBJ2-2	15	CASSQGLAGTGELFF
TRBV12-3/TRBV12-4	TRBJ1-1	13	CASTSTRDLEAFF
TRBV7-9	TRBJ2-3	14	CASSSGLGIGTQYF
TRBV24-1	TRBJ2-1	17	CATSDSTGGLSYNEQFF
TRBV11-2	TRBJ1-5	13	CASSGNWGQPQHF
TRBV12-3/TRBV12-4	TRBJ2-7	16	CASSLAPGTLFYEQYF
TRBV13	TRBJ2-4	13	CASSLLGHHVQYF
TRBV5-5	TRBJ2-1	12	CASSSDFFEQFF
TRBV7-7	TRBJ2-5	15	CASSLSDRAVETQYF
TRBV12-3/TRBV12-4	TRBJ2-1	12	CASSLGPNEQFF
TRBV4-2	TRBJ2-5	14	CASSQEARTETQYF
TRBV30	TRBJ2-5	13	CAGWTPRRETQYF
TRBV24-1	TRBJ2-1	18	CATSVPGLAGEPNNEQFF
TRBV20-1	TRBJ1-1	13	CSASGGGWTEAFF
TRBV6-2/TRBV6-3	TRBJ2-7	15	CASSYYGDGSYEQYF
TRBV7-2	TRBJ2-2	20	CASSLQVPGLAGGKTGELFF
TRBV5-1	TRBJ2-2	15	CASSSSTGNTGELFF
TRBV7-9	TRBJ2-1	12	CASSYDPFPQFF
TRBV10-3	TRBJ2-5	14	CAIRGPRGGETQYF
TRBV7-8	TRBJ2-1	17	CASSRGPETSVYNEQFF
TRBV20-1	TRBJ2-5	15	CSASLAGRSQETQYF
TRBV30	TRBJ2-1	18	CAWSQLLTRGPYYNEQFF
TRBV24-1	TRBJ2-1	16	CATSDGQGSSYNEQFF
TRBV7-2	TRBJ2-2	18	CASSPPFAGVLNTGELFF
TRBV12-3/TRBV12-4	TRBJ2-3	14	CASRGQASTDTQYF
TRBV29-1	TRBJ2-2	13	CSVAGGPTGELFF
TRBV7-3	TRBJ2-3	13	CASSASATDTQYF
TRBV27	TRBJ1-2	13	CASSPLGTYGYTF
TRBV4-2	TRBJ2-1	16	CASAWEAGGPGNEQFF
TRBV7-9	TRBJ1-1	14	CASSLVDGNAEAFF
TRBV5-1	TRBJ2-3	14	CASSFQGSGDTQYF
TRBV20-1	TRBJ2-7	14	CSARGMGLPYEQYF
TRBV12-3/TRBV12-4	TRBJ1-2	14	CATRQETGLNGYTF
TRBV29-1	TRBJ2-2	13	CSVAGARTGELFF
TRBV27	TRBJ2-3	12	CASTKRGDTQYF
TRBV5-4	TRBJ2-3	16	CASSPSPLARTDTQYF